The 2 T cell receptor beta chains below come from one sample, sequenced in a study of T cell responses to AZD1222 COVID-19 vaccine. Sequencing used immunoSEQ multiplex PCR; TCRdb keeps in-frame clones, though not all of them. Among more than 150,000 clones listed, approximately 90% were seen once. Source: peripheral blood, taken 28 days after the second AZD1222 dose. These receptors were taken from an adult who received the AZD1222 COVID-19 vaccine.

The chain uses TRBV5-8 and TRBJ1-2, with D tentatively TRBD1 (6 bases). Trimming removed 4 bases at V and 6 bases at J, with 16 bases between. This CDR3 has 14 residues. CDR1 is SGHTS and CDR2 is YDEGEE in the germline V gene. DNA for the CDR3: TGTGCCAGCAGCCAAGGGAACAGGGAGGATGGCTACACCTTC. Translated, it gives CASSQGNREDGYTF.

The chain employs TRBV3-1 (or the pseudogene TRBV3-2) and TRBJ1-6; 7 bases are a match to TRBD1. CDR1 LGHDT and CDR2 YNNKEL come from the germline V gene (reference sequence). The CDR3 is 16 residues long. V gave up 3 bases and J gave up 7 bases; unmatched junction bases: 9. The CDR3 protein is CASSQGWGQLNSPLHF. The CDR3 DNA sequence: TGTGCCAGCAGCCAGGGGTGGGGACAGCTGAATTCACCCCTCCACTTT.